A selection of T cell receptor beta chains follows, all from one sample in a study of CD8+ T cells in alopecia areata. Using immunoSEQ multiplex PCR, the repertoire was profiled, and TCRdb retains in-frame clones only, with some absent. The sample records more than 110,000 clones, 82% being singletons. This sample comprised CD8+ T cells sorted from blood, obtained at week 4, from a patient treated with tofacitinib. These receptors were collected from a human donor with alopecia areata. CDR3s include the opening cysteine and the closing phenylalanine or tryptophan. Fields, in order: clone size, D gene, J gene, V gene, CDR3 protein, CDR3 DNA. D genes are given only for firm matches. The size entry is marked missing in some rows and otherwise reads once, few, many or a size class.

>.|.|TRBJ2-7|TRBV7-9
CASSTRDEQYF
TGTGCCAGCAGCACTCGAGACGAGCAGTACTTC
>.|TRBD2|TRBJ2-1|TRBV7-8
CASSLSRLAGDNEQFF
TGTGCCAGCAGCTTAAGCCGACTAGCCGGAGACAATGAGCAGTTCTTC
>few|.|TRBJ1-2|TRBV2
CASSDGPVRGYTF
TGTGCCAGCAGTGACGGGCCCGTGCGCGGCTACACCTTC
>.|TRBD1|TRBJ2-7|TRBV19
CASSRGTGSSYEQYF
TGTGCCAGTAGCCGGGGGACAGGGAGCTCCTACGAGCAGTACTTC
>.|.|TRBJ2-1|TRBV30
CAWAQQYNEQFF
TGTGCCTGGGCCCAGCAGTACAATGAGCAGTTCTTC
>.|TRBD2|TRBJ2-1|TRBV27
CASRFPGGEYNEQFF
TGTGCCAGCAGGTTCCCGGGGGGGGAATACAATGAGCAGTTCTTC
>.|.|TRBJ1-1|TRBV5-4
CASSAGGGATEAFF
TGTGCCAGCAGCGCAGGTGGGGGCGCCACTGAAGCTTTCTTT
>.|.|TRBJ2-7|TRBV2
CASWWGDSYEQYF
TGTGCCAGCTGGTGGGGGGATTCCTACGAGCAGTACTTC
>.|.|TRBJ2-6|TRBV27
CASSFSGANVLTF
TGTGCCAGCAGTTTCAGTGGGGCCAACGTCCTGACTTTC
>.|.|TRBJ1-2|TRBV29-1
CTTWGGANYGYTF
TGCACCACTTGGGGGGGTGCTAACTATGGCTACACCTTC
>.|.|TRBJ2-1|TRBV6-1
CASEKGVSYNEQFF
TGTGCCAGTGAGAAGGGGGTCTCCTACAATGAGCAGTTCTTC
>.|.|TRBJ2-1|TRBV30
CAWSVVGNEQFF
TGTGCCTGGAGTGTAGTGGGGAATGAGCAGTTCTTC
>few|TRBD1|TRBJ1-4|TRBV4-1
CASRRERTGTGEKLFF
TGCGCCAGCAGACGTGAAAGAACAGGGACAGGTGAAAAACTGTTTTTT
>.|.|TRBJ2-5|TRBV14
CASSPLSPAGRSETQYF
TGTGCCAGCAGCCCCCTTTCCCCTGCAGGGAGGTCAGAGACCCAGTACTTC
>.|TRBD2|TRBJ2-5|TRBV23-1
CASSQGVLGGTIQETQYF
TGCGCCAGCAGTCAAGGGGTGTTGGGAGGGACTATCCAAGAGACCCAGTACTTC
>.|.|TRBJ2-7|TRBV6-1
CASSGPTSETFRAYEQYF
TGTGCCAGCAGTGGCCCAACCAGTGAGACGTTTAGGGCCTACGAGCAGTACTTC
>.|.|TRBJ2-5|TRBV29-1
CSVGRERVSEETQYF
TGCAGCGTTGGAAGGGAGCGGGTTTCGGAAGAGACCCAGTACTTC
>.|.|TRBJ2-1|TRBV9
CASSVVTGPEQFF
TGTGCCAGCAGCGTAGTGACTGGACCTGAGCAGTTCTTC
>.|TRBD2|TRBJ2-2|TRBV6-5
CASRIRGGTGELFF
TGTGCCAGCAGGATCCGCGGGGGCACCGGGGAGCTGTTTTTT
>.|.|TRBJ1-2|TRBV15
CATSSGTIANYGYTF
TGTGCCACCAGCAGCGGGACTATAGCTAACTATGGCTACACCTTC
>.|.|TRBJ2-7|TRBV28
CASSPRSYEQYF
TGTGCCAGCAGCCCCAGGTCCTACGAGCAGTACTTC
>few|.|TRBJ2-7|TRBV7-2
CASTKYSRDRLSYEQYF
TGTGCCAGCACCAAGTATTCCCGGGACCGCCTCTCCTACGAGCAGTACTTC
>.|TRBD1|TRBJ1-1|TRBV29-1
CSTQLWTGAMTEAFF
TGCAGCACTCAACTTTGGACAGGGGCGATGACTGAAGCTTTCTTT
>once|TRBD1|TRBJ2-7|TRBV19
CASSMGQLYEQYF
TGTGCCAGTAGTATGGGACAGCTCTACGAGCAGTACTTC
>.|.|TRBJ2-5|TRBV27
CASSQIGTQETQYF
TGTGCCAGCAGTCAAATCGGGACCCAAGAGACCCAGTACTTC
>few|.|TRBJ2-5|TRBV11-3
CASSLRSREGEETQYF
TGTGCCAGCAGCTTAAGGTCCCGAGAGGGCGAAGAGACCCAGTACTTC
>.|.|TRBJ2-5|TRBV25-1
CASSEWRTKETQYF
TGTGCCAGCAGTGAGTGGCGTACAAAAGAGACCCAGTACTTC
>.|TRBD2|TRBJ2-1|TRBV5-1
CASSTNSGGYNEQFF
TGCGCCAGCAGCACCAATAGCGGGGGTTACAATGAGCAGTTCTTC
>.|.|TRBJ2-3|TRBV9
CASSSRDWGPDTQYF
TGTGCCAGCAGCTCCCGGGACTGGGGGCCAGATACGCAGTATTTT
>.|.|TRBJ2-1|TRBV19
CASSIGLRSDEQFF
TGTGCCAGTAGTATAGGACTTAGGAGCGATGAGCAGTTCTTC
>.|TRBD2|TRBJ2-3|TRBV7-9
CASSQSRGGSTDTQYF
TGTGCCAGCAGCCAGTCCCGCGGGGGTAGCACAGATACGCAGTATTTT
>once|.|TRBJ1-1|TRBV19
CASIARSNTEAFF
TGTGCCAGTATTGCAAGGTCTAACACTGAAGCTTTCTTT
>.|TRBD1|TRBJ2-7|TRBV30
CAWTPGTGNYEQYF
TGTGCCTGGACCCCTGGGACAGGCAACTACGAGCAGTACTTC
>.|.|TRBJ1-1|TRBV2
CASKSSWDTEAFF
TGTGCCAGCAAGTCCTCTTGGGACACTGAAGCTTTCTTT
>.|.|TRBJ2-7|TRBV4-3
CANSPGLLTYEQYF
TGCGCCAACAGCCCGGGACTCCTGACCTACGAGCAGTACTTC
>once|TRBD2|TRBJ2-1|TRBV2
CASSDASGAYNEQFF
TGTGCCAGCAGTGATGCTAGCGGGGCCTACAATGAGCAGTTCTTC
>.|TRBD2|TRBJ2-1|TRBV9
CASSVAGTSGYNEQFF
TGTGCCAGCAGCGTAGCGGGGACTAGCGGGTACAATGAGCAGTTCTTC
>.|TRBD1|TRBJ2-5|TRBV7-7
CASSLGQGAQETQYF
TGTGCTAGCAGCCTAGGGCAGGGGGCCCAAGAGACCCAGTACTTC
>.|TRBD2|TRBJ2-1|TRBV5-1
CASCPSGGYNEQFF
TGCGCCAGCTGTCCTAGCGGGGGATACAATGAGCAGTTCTTC
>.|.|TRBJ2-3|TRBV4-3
CASSQSSGASPKEDTQYF
TGCGCCAGCAGCCAATCCTCAGGGGCCTCGCCGAAGGAAGATACGCAGTATTTT
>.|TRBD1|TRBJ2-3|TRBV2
CASSEGTGSTDTQYF
TGTGCCAGCAGTGAGGGGACAGGGAGCACAGATACGCAGTATTTT
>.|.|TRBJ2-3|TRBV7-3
CASSPMGGGSTDTQYF
TGTGCCAGCAGCCCCATGGGAGGGGGGAGCACAGATACGCAGTATTTT